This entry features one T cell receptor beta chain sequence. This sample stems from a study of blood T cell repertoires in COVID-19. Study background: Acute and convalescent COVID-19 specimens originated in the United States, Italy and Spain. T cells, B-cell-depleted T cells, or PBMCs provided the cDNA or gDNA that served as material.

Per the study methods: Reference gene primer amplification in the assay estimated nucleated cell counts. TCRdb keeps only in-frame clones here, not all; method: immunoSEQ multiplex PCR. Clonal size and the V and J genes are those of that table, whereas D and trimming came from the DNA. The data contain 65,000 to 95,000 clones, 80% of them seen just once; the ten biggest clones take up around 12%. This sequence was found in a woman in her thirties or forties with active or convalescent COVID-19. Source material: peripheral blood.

The CDR3 DNA is TGTGCCAGCAGTTCCCTGGACACCTATTCCGGTAATTCACCCCTCCACTTT. Protein: CASSSLDTYSGNSPLHF. V is TRBV28 and J is TRBJ1-6, with D tentatively TRBD1 (5 bases). In germline, CDR1 is MDHEN, CDR2 SYDVKM. V lost 4 bases, J lost 6 bases, and 19 bases lay in between. The CDR3 spans 17 residues.